Listed here is a single TCR beta chain. The antigen remains undetermined. The sample is drawn from a study of Graves' ophthalmopathy and Graves' hyperthyroidism. RNA transcripts were the source from which TCR beta CDR3 regions were amplified. In the first round, RT-PCR was carried out with HTBI primers, and a multiplex PCR formed the second round. Via MiXCR, TCRdb re-called the multiplex PCR reads, giving one row per CDR3 protein. In the table there are a few hundred thousand distinct CDR3 sequences, approximately 15% of which are singletons. Aged 18 to 65, hyperthyroidism patients had been newly diagnosed, with under 2 months' duration. The study's findings and limits: Blood also harbored most expanded thyroid clonotypes above 0.001 frequency.

Trimming stripped 6 bases from V and 4 bases from J, with 15 bases between. This CDR3 has 14 residues. Germline V gene sequence: CDR1 SGHAT, CDR2 FQNNGV. The chain has TRBV11-2 and TRBJ1-1; a weak D match, TRBD1 (6 bases). This sequence was found in a woman aged 18-29 years with stable Graves' hyperthyroidism. The source material was peripheral blood. The CDR3 DNA reads TGTGCCAGCAGTCCATACAGGGAGGTCACTGAAGCTTTCTTT. Translation: CASSPYREVTEAFF.